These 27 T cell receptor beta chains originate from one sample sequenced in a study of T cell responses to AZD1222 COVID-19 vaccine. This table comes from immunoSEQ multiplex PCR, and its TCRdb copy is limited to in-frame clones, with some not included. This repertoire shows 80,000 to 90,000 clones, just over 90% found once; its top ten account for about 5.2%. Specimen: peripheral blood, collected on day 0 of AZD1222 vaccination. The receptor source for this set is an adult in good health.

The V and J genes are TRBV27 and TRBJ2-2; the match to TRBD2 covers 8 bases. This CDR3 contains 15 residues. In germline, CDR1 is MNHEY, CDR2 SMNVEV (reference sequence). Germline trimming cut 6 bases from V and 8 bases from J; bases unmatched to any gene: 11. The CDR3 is CASSLYSGTQGELFF. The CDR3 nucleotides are TGTGCCAGCAGCCTTTATAGCGGGACTCAGGGGGAGCTGTTTTTT.

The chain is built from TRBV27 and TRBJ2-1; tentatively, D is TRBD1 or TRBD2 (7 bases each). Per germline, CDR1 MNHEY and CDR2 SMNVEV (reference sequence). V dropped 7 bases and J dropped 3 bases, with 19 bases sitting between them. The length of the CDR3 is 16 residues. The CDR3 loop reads CASILRGGDDYNEQFF. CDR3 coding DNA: TGTGCCAGCATTCTCAGGGGGGGAGACGACTACAATGAGCAGTTCTTC.

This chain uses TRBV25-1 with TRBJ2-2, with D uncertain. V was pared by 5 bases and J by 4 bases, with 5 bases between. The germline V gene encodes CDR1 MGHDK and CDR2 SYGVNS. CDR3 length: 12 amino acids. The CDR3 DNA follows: TGTGCCAGCAGTATTATCACCGGGGAGCTGTTTTTT. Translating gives CASSIITGELFF.

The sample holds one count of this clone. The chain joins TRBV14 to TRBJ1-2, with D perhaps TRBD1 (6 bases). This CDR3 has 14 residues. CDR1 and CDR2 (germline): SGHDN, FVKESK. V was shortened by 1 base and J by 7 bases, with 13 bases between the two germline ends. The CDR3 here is CASSQGQGRSGYTF. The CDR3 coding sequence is TGTGCCAGCAGCCAAGGTCAGGGGCGGAGTGGCTACACCTTC. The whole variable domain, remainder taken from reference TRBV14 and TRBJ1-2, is EAGVTQFPSHSVIEKGQTVTLRCDPISGHDNLYWYRRVMGKEIKFLLHFVKESKQDESGMPNNRFLAERTGGTYSTLKVQPAELEDSGVYFCASSQGQGRSGYTFGSGTRLTVV.

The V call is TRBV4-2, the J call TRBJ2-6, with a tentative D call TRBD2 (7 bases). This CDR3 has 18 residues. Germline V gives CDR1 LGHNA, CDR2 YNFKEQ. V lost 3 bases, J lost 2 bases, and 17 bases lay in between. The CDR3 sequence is CASSHPEGGLPGANVLTF. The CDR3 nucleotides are TGTGCCAGCAGCCACCCGGAGGGGGGGTTACCTGGGGCCAACGTCCTGACTTTC.

The CDR3 here is CASSPDMNTEAFF. The CDR3 DNA reads TGTGCCAGCTCGCCCGACATGAACACTGAAGCTTTCTTT. The V gene is TRBV18, the J gene TRBJ1-1; D is undetermined. Per germline, CDR1 KGHSH and CDR2 LQKENI. The CDR3 spans 13 residues. V lost 6 bases and J 0 bases, leaving 8 bases between the germline ends.

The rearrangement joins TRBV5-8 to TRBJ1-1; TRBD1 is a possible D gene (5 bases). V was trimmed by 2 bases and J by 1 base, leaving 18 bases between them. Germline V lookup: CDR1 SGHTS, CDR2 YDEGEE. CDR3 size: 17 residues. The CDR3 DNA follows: TGTGCCAGCAGCTTTATTGGGGGGGGGAGGACGAACACTGAAGCTTTCTTT. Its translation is CASSFIGGGRTNTEAFF.

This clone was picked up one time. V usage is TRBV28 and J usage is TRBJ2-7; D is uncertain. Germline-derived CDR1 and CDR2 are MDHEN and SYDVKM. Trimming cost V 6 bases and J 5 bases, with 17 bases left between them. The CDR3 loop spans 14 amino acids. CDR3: CASSPRLESHEQYF. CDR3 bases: TGTGCCAGCAGCCCCCGCCTAGAATCCCACGAGCAGTACTTC. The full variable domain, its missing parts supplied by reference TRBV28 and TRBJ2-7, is DVKVTQSSRYLVKRTGEKVFLECVQDMDHENMFWYRQDPGLGLRLIYFSYDVKMKEKGDIPEGYSVSREKKERFSLILESASTNQTSMYLCASSPRLESHEQYFGPGTRLTVT.

The CDR3 bases are TGTGCCAGCAGTTTAGGTCCTACCTACGAGCAGTACTTC. It specifies CASSLGPTYEQYF. V and J are TRBV27 and TRBJ2-7, with D uncertain. The CDR3 is made up of 13 amino acids. V was clipped by 2 bases and J by 2 bases, with 7 bases between them. In germline, CDR1 is MNHEY, CDR2 SMNVEV (reference sequence).

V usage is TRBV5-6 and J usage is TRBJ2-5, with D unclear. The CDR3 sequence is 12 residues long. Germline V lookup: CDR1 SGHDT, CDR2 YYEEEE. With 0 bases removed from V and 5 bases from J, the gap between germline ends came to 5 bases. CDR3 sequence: CASSLEAETQYF. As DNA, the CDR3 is TGTGCCAGCAGCTTGGAAGCGGAGACCCAGTACTTC.

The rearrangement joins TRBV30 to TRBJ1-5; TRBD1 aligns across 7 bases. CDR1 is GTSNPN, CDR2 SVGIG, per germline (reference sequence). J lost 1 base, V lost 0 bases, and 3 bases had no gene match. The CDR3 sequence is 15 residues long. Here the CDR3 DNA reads TGTGCCTGGAGTGTCGGGGACAGCAGCAATCAGCCCCAGCATTTT. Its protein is CAWSVGDSSNQPQHF.

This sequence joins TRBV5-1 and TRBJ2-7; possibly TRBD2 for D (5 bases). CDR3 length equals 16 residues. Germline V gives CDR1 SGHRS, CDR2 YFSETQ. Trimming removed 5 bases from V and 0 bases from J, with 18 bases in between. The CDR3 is CASSRDPGYSSYEQYF. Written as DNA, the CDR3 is TGCGCCAGCAGTAGGGATCCGGGGTATAGCTCCTACGAGCAGTACTTC.

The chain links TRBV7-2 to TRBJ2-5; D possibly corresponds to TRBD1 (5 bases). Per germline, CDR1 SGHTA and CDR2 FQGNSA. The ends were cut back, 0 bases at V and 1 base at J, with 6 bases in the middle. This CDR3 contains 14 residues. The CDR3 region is CASSLATAQETQYF. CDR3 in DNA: TGTGCCAGCAGCTTAGCGACAGCCCAAGAGACCCAGTACTTC. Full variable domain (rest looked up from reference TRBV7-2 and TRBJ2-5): GAGVSQSPSNKVTEKGKDVELRCDPISGHTALYWYRQSLGQGLEFLIYFQGNSAPDKSGLPSDRFSAERTGGSVSTLTIQRTQQEDSAVYLCASSLATAQETQYFGPGTRLLVL.

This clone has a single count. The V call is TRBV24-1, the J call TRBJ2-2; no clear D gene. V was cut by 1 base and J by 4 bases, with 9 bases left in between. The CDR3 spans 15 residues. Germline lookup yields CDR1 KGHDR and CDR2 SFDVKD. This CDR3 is CATSDFFTATGELFF. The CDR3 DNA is TGTGCCACCAGTGATTTCTTTACGGCCACCGGGGAGCTGTTTTTT.

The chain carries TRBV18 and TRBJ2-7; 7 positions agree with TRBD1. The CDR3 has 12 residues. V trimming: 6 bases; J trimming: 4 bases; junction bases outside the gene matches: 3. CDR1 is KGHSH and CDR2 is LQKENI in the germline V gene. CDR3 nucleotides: TGTGCCAGCTCCACAGGGGTGTACGAGCAGTACTTC. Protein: CASSTGVYEQYF.

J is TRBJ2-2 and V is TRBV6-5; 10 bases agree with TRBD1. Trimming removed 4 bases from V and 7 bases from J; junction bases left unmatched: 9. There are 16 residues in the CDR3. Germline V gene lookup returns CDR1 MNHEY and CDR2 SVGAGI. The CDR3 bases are TGTGCCAGCAGTTCCTACCGACAGGGGGCGGTCGGGGAGCTGTTTTTT. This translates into CASSSYRQGAVGELFF.

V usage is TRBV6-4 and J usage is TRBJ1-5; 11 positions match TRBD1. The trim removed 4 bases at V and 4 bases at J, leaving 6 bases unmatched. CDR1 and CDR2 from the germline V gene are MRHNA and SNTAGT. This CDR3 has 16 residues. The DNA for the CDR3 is TGTGCCAGCAGTGGGGCCGGGACAGGGGGTAATCAGCCCCAGCATTTT. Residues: CASSGAGTGGNQPQHF.

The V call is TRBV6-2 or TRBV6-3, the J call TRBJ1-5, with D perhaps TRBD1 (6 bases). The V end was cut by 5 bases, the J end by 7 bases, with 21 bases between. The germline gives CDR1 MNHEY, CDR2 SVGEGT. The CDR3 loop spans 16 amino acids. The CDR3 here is CASSIGWGALGQPQHF. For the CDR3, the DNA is TGTGCCAGCAGTATCGGTTGGGGGGCGCTGGGGCAGCCCCAGCATTTT.

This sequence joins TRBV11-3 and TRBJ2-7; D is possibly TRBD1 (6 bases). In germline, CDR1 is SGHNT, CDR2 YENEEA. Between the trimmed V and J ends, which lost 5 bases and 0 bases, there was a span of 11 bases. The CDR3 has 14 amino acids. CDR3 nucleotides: TGTGCCAGCAGCACAGGACAGAACTCCTACGAGCAGTACTTC. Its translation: CASSTGQNSYEQYF. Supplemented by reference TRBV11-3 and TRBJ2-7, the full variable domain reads EAGVVQSPRYKIIEKKQPVAFWCNPISGHNTLYWYLQNLGQGPELLIRYENEEAVDDSQLPKDRFSAERLKGVDSTLKIQPAELGDSAVYLCASSTGQNSYEQYFGPGTRLTVT.

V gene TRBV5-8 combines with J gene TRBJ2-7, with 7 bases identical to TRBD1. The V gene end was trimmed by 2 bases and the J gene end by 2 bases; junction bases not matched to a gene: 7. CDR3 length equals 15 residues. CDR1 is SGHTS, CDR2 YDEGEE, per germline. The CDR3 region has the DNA TGTGCCAGCAGCTTCCGTGAGACAGGGACCTACGAGCAGTACTTC. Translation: CASSFRETGTYEQYF.

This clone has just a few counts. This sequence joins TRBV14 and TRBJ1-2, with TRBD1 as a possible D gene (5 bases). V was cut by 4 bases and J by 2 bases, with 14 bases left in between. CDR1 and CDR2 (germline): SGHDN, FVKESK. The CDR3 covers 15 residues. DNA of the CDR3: TGTGCCAGCAGCCCGGACACCCCGAGGAACTATGGCTACACCTTC. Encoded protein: CASSPDTPRNYGYTF.

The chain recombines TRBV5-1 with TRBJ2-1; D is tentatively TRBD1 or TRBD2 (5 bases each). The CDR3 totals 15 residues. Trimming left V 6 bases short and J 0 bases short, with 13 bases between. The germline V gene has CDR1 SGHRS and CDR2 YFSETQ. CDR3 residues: CASMVGDSSYNEQFF. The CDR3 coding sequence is TGCGCCAGCATGGTGGGGGATAGCTCCTACAATGAGCAGTTCTTC.

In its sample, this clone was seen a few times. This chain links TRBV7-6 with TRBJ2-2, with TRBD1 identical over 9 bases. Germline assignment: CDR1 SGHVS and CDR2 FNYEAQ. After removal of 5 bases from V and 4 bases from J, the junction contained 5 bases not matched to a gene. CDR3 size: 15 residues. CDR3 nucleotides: TGTGCCAGCAGCCCGGGACAGGGAGGCACCGGGGAGCTGTTTTTT. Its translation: CASSPGQGGTGELFF.

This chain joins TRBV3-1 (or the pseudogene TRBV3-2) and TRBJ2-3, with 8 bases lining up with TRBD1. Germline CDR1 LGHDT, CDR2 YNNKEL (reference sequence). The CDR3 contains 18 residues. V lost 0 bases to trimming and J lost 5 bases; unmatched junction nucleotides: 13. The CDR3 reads CASSQEVPTGAFLDTQYF. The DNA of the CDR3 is TGTGCCAGCAGCCAAGAGGTACCGACAGGGGCGTTTTTAGATACGCAGTATTTT.

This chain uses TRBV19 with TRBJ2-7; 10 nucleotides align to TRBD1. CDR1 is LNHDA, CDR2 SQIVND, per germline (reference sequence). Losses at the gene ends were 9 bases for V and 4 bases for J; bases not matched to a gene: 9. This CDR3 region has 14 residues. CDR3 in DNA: TGTGCCAGCAGAGAGACAGGGGGCTCGTACGAGCAGTACTTC. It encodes CASRETGGSYEQYF.

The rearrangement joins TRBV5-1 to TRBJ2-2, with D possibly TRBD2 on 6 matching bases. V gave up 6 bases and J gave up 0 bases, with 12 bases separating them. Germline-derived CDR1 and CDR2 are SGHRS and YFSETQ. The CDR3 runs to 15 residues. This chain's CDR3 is CASNSGSANTGELFF. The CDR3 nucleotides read TGCGCCAGCAATAGCGGATCGGCGAACACCGGGGAGCTGTTTTTT.

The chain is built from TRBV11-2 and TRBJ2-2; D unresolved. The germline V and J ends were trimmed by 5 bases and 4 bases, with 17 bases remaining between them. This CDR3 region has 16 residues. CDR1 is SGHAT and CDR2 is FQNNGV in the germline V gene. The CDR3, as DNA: TGTGCCAGCAGCGGGGTTCCTGGCGGCTTCACCGGGGAGCTGTTTTTT. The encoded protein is CASSGVPGGFTGELFF.